The subject of this entry is one T cell receptor (beta chain). This specimen belongs to a study of PD-1 blockade in mismatch repair-deficient tumors. Study summary: Patients had 12 to 13 mismatch repair-deficient cancer types and were previously treated and progressing.

CDR3 length: 14 amino acids. V was pared by 1 base and J by 10 bases, with 14 bases between. CDR1 and CDR2 from the germline V gene are SGHNT and YENEEA. All patients were mismatch repair deficient, assessed by either PCR or immunohistochemistry. Profiling relied on immunoSEQ multiplex PCR, and the TCRdb table lists in-frame clones only, not all of them. The sample lists about 38,000 clones, approximately 85% occurring once. J is TRBJ2-1 and V is TRBV11-3, with no clear D. The sequenced sample was peripheral blood, obtained about 80 weeks after starting pembrolizumab. The TCR sequence derives from an adult with mismatch repair-deficient cancer. CDR3 protein: CASSLGGINGEQFF. The CDR3 region has the DNA TGTGCCAGCAGCTTAGGTGGGATAAATGGCGAGCAGTTCTTC.